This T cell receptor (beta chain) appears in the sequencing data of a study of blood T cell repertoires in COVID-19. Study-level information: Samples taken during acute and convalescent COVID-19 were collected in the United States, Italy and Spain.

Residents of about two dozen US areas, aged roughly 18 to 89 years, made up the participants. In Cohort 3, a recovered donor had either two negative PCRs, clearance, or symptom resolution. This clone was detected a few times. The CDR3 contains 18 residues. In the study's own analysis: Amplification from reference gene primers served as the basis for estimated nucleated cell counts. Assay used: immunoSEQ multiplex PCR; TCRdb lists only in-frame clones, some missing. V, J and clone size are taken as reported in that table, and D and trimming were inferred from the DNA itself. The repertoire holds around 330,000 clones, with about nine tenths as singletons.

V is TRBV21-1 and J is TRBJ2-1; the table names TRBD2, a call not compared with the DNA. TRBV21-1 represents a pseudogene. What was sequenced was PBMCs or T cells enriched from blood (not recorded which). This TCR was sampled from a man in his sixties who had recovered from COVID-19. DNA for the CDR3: TGTGCCAGCAGCAATCTAGCGGGAGAGATGAGGTCCTACAATGAGCAGTTCTTC. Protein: CASSNLAGEMRSYNEQFF.